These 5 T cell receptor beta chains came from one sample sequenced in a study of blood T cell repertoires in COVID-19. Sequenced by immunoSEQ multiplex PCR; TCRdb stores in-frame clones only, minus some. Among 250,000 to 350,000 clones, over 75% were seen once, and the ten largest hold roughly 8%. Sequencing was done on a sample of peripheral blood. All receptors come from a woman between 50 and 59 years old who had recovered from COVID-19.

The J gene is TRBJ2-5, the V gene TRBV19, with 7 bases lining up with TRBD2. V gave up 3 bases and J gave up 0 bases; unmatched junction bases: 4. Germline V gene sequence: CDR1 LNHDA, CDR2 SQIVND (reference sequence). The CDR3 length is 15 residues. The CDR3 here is CASSISSGYQETQYF. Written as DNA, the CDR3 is TGTGCCAGTAGTATCTCTAGCGGATACCAAGAGACCCAGTACTTC.

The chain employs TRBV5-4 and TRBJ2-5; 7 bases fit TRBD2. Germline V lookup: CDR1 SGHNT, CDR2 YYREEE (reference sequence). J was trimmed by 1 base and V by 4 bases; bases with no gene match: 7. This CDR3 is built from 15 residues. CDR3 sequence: CASSLGGSGQETQYF. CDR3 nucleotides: TGTGCCAGCAGCCTCGGGGGGAGCGGCCAAGAGACCCAGTACTTC.

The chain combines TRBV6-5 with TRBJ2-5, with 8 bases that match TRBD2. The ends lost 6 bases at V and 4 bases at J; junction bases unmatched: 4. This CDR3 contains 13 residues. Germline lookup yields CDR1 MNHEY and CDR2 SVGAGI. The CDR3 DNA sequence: TGTGCCAGCAGCGGGGGGGCCACAGAGACCCAGTACTTC. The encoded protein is CASSGGATETQYF.

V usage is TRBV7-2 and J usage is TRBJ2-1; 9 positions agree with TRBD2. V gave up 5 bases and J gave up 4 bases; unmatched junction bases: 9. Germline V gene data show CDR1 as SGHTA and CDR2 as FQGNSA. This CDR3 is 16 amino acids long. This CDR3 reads CASSLQLLAGYNEQFF. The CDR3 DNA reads TGTGCCAGCAGCCTACAGTTACTAGCGGGTTACAATGAGCAGTTCTTC. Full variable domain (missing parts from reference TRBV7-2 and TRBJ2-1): GAGVSQSPSNKVTEKGKDVELRCDPISGHTALYWYRQSLGQGLEFLIYFQGNSAPDKSGLPSDRFSAERTGGSVSTLTIQRTQQEDSAVYLCASSLQLLAGYNEQFFGPGTRLTVL.

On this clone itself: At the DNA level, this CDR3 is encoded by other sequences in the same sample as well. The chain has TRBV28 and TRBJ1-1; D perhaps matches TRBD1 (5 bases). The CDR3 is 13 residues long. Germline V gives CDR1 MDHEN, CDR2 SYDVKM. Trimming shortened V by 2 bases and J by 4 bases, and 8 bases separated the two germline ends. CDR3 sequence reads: CASSLGGGTEAFF. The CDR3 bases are TGTGCCAGCAGTTTAGGGGGGGGCACTGAAGCTTTCTTT. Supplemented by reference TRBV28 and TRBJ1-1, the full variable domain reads DVKVTQSSRYLVKRTGEKVFLECVQDMDHENMFWYRQDPGLGLRLIYFSYDVKMKEKGDIPEGYSVSREKKERFSLILESASTNQTSMYLCASSLGGGTEAFFGQGTRLTVV.